The clone carrying this TCR beta chain was recorded at least ten times. The antigen is unknown. Isolation yielded PBMCs, at least 7 million per sample, in every case. Per individual sample, total RNA of at least 5.5 micrograms was extracted. PCR was performed a second time for about 7 to 11 cycles using a sample-barcoded 5' primer and a J-beta primer mix. TCRdb independently ran MiXCR on the 5' RACE reads; one entry per CDR3 protein. The data contain about 1.7 million distinct CDR3 sequences, 28% of them singletons. The sample originates from a study of blood T cells in healthy people across ages. General study findings and limits: Naive T cell percentage and TCR beta diversity correlated strongly. PBMCs left unsorted prevented a conclusive naive versus antigen-experienced comparison.

The clonotype originates from a woman aged 30 to 39 in good health. Sequencing was carried out using blood.

CDR3 protein: CAISYRQGAEGEQYF. Here the CDR3 DNA reads TGTGCCATCAGCTACAGACAGGGGGCAGAGGGCGAGCAGTACTTC. The V gene is TRBV10-3, the J gene TRBJ2-7, with 10 bases fitting TRBD1. V trimming: 6 bases; J trimming: 6 bases; junction bases outside the gene matches: 11. The CDR3 has 15 amino acids. The germline CDR1 and CDR2 sequences are ENHRY and SYGVKD.